The source of this T cell receptor beta chain is a study of blood T cell repertoires in COVID-19. The length of the CDR3 is 15 residues. CDR1 and CDR2 (germline): LGHNA, YSLEER. With V trimmed by 3 bases and J by 4 bases, 8 bases remained unmatched. This clone was seen a few times. In the original workflow: Amplification of reference gene primers provided the estimated nucleated cell counts. Sequenced by immunoSEQ multiplex PCR; TCRdb stores in-frame clones only, minus some. V, J and clone size were drawn from that table, and D and trimming were deduced from the DNA. Of a few hundred thousand clones detected, roughly 80% appear once; the ten largest clones hold about 10%.

The chain couples TRBV4-3 to TRBJ1-1; the match to TRBD1 covers 7 bases. Sample: peripheral blood. The receptor was isolated from a woman of 80 years or more with acute or convalescent COVID-19. CDR3 residues: CASSQEGARPTEAFF. CDR3 bases: TGCGCCAGCAGCCAGGAGGGGGCGCGGCCCACTGAAGCTTTCTTT.